This T cell receptor beta chain was identified during a study of T cell changes during pregnancy in multiple sclerosis. This CDR3 region has 15 residues. Germline V gene sequence: CDR1 MNHEY, CDR2 SVGAGI. V was clipped by 5 bases and J by 2 bases, with 12 bases between them. Method: immunoSEQ multiplex PCR; TCRdb's copy keeps in-frame clones and lacks some. This table holds 15,000 or so clones, approximately 85% found once. Sample: CD8+ T cells from peripheral blood mononuclear cells, taken in the second trimester of pregnancy. This TCR came from a female donor in good health, enrolled as a control in a pregnancy study. J is TRBJ2-2 and V is TRBV6-5; D is uncertain. CDR3 region: CASSPEHVNTGELFF. CDR3 sequence (DNA): TGTGCCAGCAGTCCCGAACACGTAAACACCGGGGAGCTGTTTTTT.